The present entry profiles one T cell receptor (beta chain) with its context. What it recognizes is unknown. The data stem from a study of blood T cells in healthy people across ages. Study-level findings and limits: The long-lived group displayed more naive CD4+ cells, plus higher diversity, than the aged donors did.

This CDR3 spans 15 amino acids. The V and J ends lost 3 bases and 11 bases respectively, with 25 bases between them. Germline V gene lookup returns CDR1 SQVTM and CDR2 ANQGSEA. For the second PCR, which ran for about 7 to 11 cycles, a sample-barcoded 5' primer and a J-beta primer mix were used. Each CDR3 protein gets one entry after TCRdb re-called the 5' RACE reads with MiXCR. The table shows under 1 million distinct CDR3 sequences, with around two fifths occurring only once. The sequenced material came from blood. The chain employs TRBV29-1 and TRBJ2-5; D possibly uses TRBD1 or TRBD2 (5 bases each). This TCR came from a man between 60 and 70 years old in good health. CDR3 amino acids: CSVELSGADYNEQYF. CDR3 coding DNA: TGCAGCGTTGAGTTAAGTGGGGCCGACTACAATGAGCAGTACTTC.